The entry below describes one TCR beta chain. Its antigen is not known. This record belongs to a study of cytomegalovirus exposure and HLA in healthy donors. Looking at the study overall: Clustering assigned 70% to 90% of the 350 to 450 genotyped donors to the Caucasian-associated ancestry cluster.

Overall study findings and caveats: A few V segments could not be told apart, such as TRBV6-2 and TRBV6-3, and were left out. TCR beta sequences reportedly predicted most subjects' HLA-A and HLA-B alleles accurately.

PCR amplification relied on 60 Vbeta primers (plus 13 Jbeta primers). This table comes from immunoSEQ multiplex PCR, and its TCRdb copy is limited to in-frame clones, with some not included. This sample has some 30,000 clones, with roughly 84% found just once. The CDR3 is 15 amino acids. Germline trimming cut 1 base from V and 2 bases from J; bases unmatched to any gene: 4. The germline V gene has CDR1 SGHNT and CDR2 YYREEE (reference sequence). The sequencing input was PBMCs. This sequence joins TRBV5-4 and TRBJ2-7; 9 bases are a match to TRBD2. The TCR sequence derives from a woman in her late teens or twenties in good health and CMV-seronegative. The CDR3 bases are TGTGCCAGCAGCTTGTCTAGCGGGATTCCCTACGAGCAGTACTTC. This translates into CASSLSSGIPYEQYF.